This TCR beta chain is from a study of technical replicates of blood from several donors (dated by TCRdb to 2015 to 2018). To note about this clone: Its antigen is currently not known. No base quality information exists; no much larger clone differs at one position.

The germline V gene sets CDR1 to MGHDK and CDR2 to SYGVNS. V is clipped by 1 base and J by 4 bases, and the sequence between their germline boundaries is 5 bases long. The CDR3, from cysteine to phenylalanine, totals 12 residues. The kept DNA is CDR3 alone, 36 bases in frame from the first base. Libraries were built with the immunoSEQ multiplex PCR assay. Entries here come from immuneACCESS through TCRdb and include only in-frame sequences with V and J called. Some clones fail to appear in such tables; in the studies checked, an unresolved V gene covers under half of the shortfall, and the cause of the remainder is unknown. This sample holds some 89,000 clones; about 95% were observed only once. The ten largest clones take up about 0.35% of the sample.

The sequence is built from TRBV25-1 and TRBJ2-7, with no D gene named confidently. The sequenced sample consisted of T cells isolated from PBMCs. The source of this sequence is a human donor in good health. The nucleotide sequence is given as TGTGCCAGCAGTGAATCAGGATACGAGCAGTACTTC. It encodes CASSESGYEQYF.